These 15 T cell receptor beta chains were all obtained from the same sample, sequenced in a study of T cells in narcolepsy. Measured with immunoSEQ multiplex PCR; TCRdb has only the in-frame clones, and not every one. The sample includes tens of thousands of clones, 70% to 90% of them seen just once. The sequencing sample was made of memory (CD45RA-) CD4+ T cells from blood. The source is a human donor in good health.

The chain employs TRBV6-1 and TRBJ1-3, with D possibly matching TRBD1 (5 bases). Trimming removed 1 base at V and 0 bases at J, with 10 bases between. From germline, CDR1 is MNHNS and CDR2 SASEGT. The CDR3 extends over 16 amino acids. CDR3 sequence: CASSEGGGSSGNTIYF. The CDR3, as DNA: TGTGCCAGCAGTGAAGGGGGGGGGTCCTCTGGAAACACCATATATTTT.

This chain uses TRBV7-2 with TRBJ1-1, with D unclear. The germline V gene has CDR1 SGHTA and CDR2 FQGNSA. The CDR3 is 14 amino acids. V gave up 3 bases and J gave up 0 bases, with 8 bases separating them. Here the CDR3 reads CASSFRSLNTEAFF. The CDR3, as DNA: TGTGCCAGCAGCTTCCGGTCGCTGAACACTGAAGCTTTCTTT.

The chain recombines TRBV5-1 with TRBJ1-1; 7 positions match TRBD1. The CDR3 has 15 residues. The germline CDR1 and CDR2 sequences are SGHRS and YFSETQ. J gave up 1 base and V 1 base, and 4 bases lay outside the gene matches. CDR3 in DNA: TGCGCCAGCAGCTTGCATACAGGGGAGAACACTGAAGCTTTCTTT. This gives the protein CASSLHTGENTEAFF.

V and J are TRBV19 and TRBJ1-2; D gene uncertain. V was cut by 6 bases and J by 4 bases, with 18 bases left in between. From germline, CDR1 is LNHDA and CDR2 SQIVND (reference sequence). The CDR3 sequence is 15 residues long. DNA for the CDR3: TGTGCCAGTAGACCCCACCTCGACTTTCCCTATGGCTACACCTTC. Translating gives CASRPHLDFPYGYTF.

The chain employs TRBV27 and TRBJ2-2; a possible D gene is TRBD1 (5 bases). The germline V gene encodes CDR1 MNHEY and CDR2 SMNVEV (reference sequence). Trimming pared 5 bases from V and 5 bases from J, leaving 12 bases between. The CDR3 runs to 14 residues. The CDR3 region has the DNA TGTGCCAGCAGTACCTTGCAGGGTACCGGGGAGCTGTTTTTT. It codes for CASSTLQGTGELFF.

This clone is termed medium-sized. The chain recombines TRBV9 with TRBJ1-3; 7 bases fit TRBD1. This CDR3 spans 15 amino acids. V dropped 3 bases and J dropped 3; count of bases not matched to a gene: 6. Germline CDR1 SGDLS, CDR2 YYNGEE. The CDR3 region has the DNA TGTGCCAGCAGCGGGACAGGTTTAGGTGGAAACACCATATATTTT. Protein: CASSGTGLGGNTIYF.

Here the CDR3 reads CASSLGEINSPLHF. The CDR3 coding sequence is TGCGCCAGCAGCTTGGGGGAGATTAATTCACCCCTCCACTTT. The rearrangement uses TRBV5-1 and TRBJ1-6; D is unclear. CDR3 length: 14 amino acids. Per the germline V gene, CDR1 is SGHRS and CDR2 is YFSETQ. V lost 0 bases, J lost 6 bases, and 7 bases lay in between. The full variable domain, with the rest looked up from reference TRBV5-1 and TRBJ1-6, is KAGVTQTPRYLIKTRGQQVTLSCSPISGHRSVSWYQQTPGQGLQFLFEYFSETQRNKGNFPGRFSGRQFSNSRSEMNVSTLELGDSALYLCASSLGEINSPLHFGNGTRLTVT.

On this clone: Other DNA sequences within the sample encode an identical CDR3. The J gene is TRBJ2-7, the V gene TRBV9; D unclear. The CDR3 contains 14 residues. The ends were cut back, 0 bases at V and 1 base at J, with 8 bases in the middle. CDR1 is SGDLS, CDR2 YYNGEE, per germline. The CDR3 coding sequence is TGTGCCAGCAGCGTAGCTTCTAGTTCCTACGAGCAGTACTTC. This sequence encodes CASSVASSSYEQYF.

The chain recombines TRBV28 with TRBJ1-6, with unresolved D. From germline, CDR1 is MDHEN and CDR2 SYDVKM. The CDR3 has 14 residues. V dropped 8 bases and J dropped 5 bases, with 13 bases sitting between them. CDR3 amino acids: CASLRTGNNSPLHF. CDR3 coding DNA: TGTGCCAGCTTGAGGACGGGTAATAATTCACCCCTCCACTTT.

The rearrangement uses TRBV7-2 and TRBJ2-5; 8 bases are a match to TRBD1. CDR3 length: 15 residues. The V gene end was trimmed by 6 bases and the J gene end by 0 bases; junction bases not matched to a gene: 6. Germline V gene lookup returns CDR1 SGHTA and CDR2 FQGNSA. CDR3 amino acids: CASSPRDRYQETQYF. The DNA for the CDR3 is TGTGCCAGCAGTCCACGGGACAGGTACCAAGAGACCCAGTACTTC.

The chain couples TRBV29-1 to TRBJ1-5; perhaps TRBD1 as D (5 bases). Trimming pared 3 bases from V and 5 bases from J, leaving 11 bases between. This CDR3 is 13 amino acids long. Germline CDR1 SQVTM, CDR2 ANQGSEA. CDR3 nucleotide sequence: TGCAGCGTTGAGGCAGGGAGGGATCAGCCCCAGCATTTT. It specifies CSVEAGRDQPQHF.

This chain connects TRBV5-1 to TRBJ1-1, with TRBD1 as a possible D gene (5 bases). This CDR3 has 14 amino acids. Trimming pared 4 bases from V and 4 bases from J, leaving 14 bases between. Germline CDR1 is SGHRS and CDR2 is YFSETQ. CDR3 in DNA: TGCGCCAGCAGCAAAGGGGCAGTGACCACTGAAGCTTTCTTT. As protein: CASSKGAVTTEAFF.

This chain links TRBV2 with TRBJ2-3; D is uncertain. The CDR3 is made up of 14 amino acids. Germline V CDR1 and CDR2: SNHLY, FYNNEI. Trimming pared 6 bases from V and 1 base from J, leaving 11 bases between. This chain's CDR3 is CASRWQLGTDTQYF. The CDR3 nucleotides are TGTGCCAGCAGGTGGCAGCTTGGCACAGATACGCAGTATTTT.

This clone was seen a handful of times. The chain has TRBV5-1 and TRBJ2-5; TRBD1 matches 7 bases. The germline V gene encodes CDR1 SGHRS and CDR2 YFSETQ. CDR3 length: 15 residues. V trimming: 1 base; J trimming: 2 bases; junction bases outside the gene matches: 5. CDR3 protein: CASSLSPGGQETQYF. Here the CDR3 DNA reads TGCGCCAGCAGCTTGTCCCCAGGGGGACAAGAGACCCAGTACTTC.

The chain joins TRBV27 to TRBJ1-2; D is unresolved. The CDR3 is made up of 16 amino acids. Trimming left V 5 bases short and J 1 base short, with 17 bases between. Germline assignment: CDR1 MNHEY and CDR2 SMNVEV (reference sequence). The CDR3 DNA follows: TGTGCCAGCAGTCGGGCCGGAGGCCGTTATAACTATGGCTACACCTTC. It codes for CASSRAGGRYNYGYTF.